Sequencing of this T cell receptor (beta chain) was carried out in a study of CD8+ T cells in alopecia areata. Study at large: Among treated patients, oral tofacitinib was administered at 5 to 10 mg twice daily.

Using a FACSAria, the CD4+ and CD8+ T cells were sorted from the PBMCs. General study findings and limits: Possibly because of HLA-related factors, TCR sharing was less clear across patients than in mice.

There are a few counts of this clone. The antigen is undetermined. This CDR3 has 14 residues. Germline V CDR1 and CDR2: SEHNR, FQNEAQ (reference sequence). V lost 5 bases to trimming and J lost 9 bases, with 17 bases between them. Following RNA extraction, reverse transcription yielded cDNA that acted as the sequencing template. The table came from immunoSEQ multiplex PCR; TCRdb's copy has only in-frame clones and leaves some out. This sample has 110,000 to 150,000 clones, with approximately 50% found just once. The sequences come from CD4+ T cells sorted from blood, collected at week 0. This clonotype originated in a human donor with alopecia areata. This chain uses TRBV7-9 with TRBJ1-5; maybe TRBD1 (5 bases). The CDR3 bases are TGTGCCAGCAGCCCCGGGACCGCCCCTGGGCCCCAGCATTTT. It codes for CASSPGTAPGPQHF.